The 7 T cell receptor beta chains below were found in one sample sequenced in a study of CD8 T cells in ankylosing spondylitis. Via MiXCR, TCRdb re-called the 5' RACE reads, giving one row per CDR3 protein. The sample lists 50,000 to 70,000 distinct CDR3 sequences; 6% to 8% were seen once. Sample: synovial fluid, either unsorted or a sorted T cell fraction (not recorded which). The source of these receptors is a male donor with ankylosing spondylitis.

The sample holds many counts of this clonotype. The chain joins TRBV7-3 to TRBJ2-2, with D possibly TRBD2 on 6 matching bases. The CDR3 is 13 amino acids. Germline V lookup: CDR1 SGHTA, CDR2 FQGTGA. The germline V and J ends were trimmed by 3 bases and 5 bases, with 7 bases remaining between them. The CDR3, as DNA: TGTGCCAGCAGCTTTCGGGGGACCGGGGAGCTGTTTTTT. It is translated as CASSFRGTGELFF.

In this sample, this clonotype turned up a few times. This chain uses TRBV5-1 with TRBJ1-1; D not certain. V was pared by 0 bases and J by 6 bases, with 9 bases between. The CDR3 runs 13 residues. Germline V gene data show CDR1 as SGHRS and CDR2 as YFSETQ. This CDR3 reads CASSLALGAEAFF. The CDR3 DNA reads as TGCGCCAGCAGCTTGGCTCTGGGAGCTGAAGCTTTCTTT. The whole variable domain, filled in from reference TRBV5-1 and TRBJ1-1, reads KAGVTQTPRYLIKTRGQQVTLSCSPISGHRSVSWYQQTPGQGLQFLFEYFSETQRNKGNFPGRFSGRQFSNSRSEMNVSTLELGDSALYLCASSLALGAEAFFGQGTRLTVV.

The rearrangement uses TRBV7-2 and TRBJ1-2; D gene unclear. The CDR3 length is 12 residues. The germline gives CDR1 SGHTA, CDR2 FQGNSA. V was cut by 3 bases and J by 6 bases, with 8 bases left in between. The chain's CDR3 is CASSFFGNGYTF. In nucleotides, the CDR3 is TGTGCCAGCAGCTTTTTCGGGAATGGCTACACCTTC. Supplemented by reference TRBV7-2 and TRBJ1-2, the full variable domain reads GAGVSQSPSNKVTEKGKDVELRCDPISGHTALYWYRQSLGQGLEFLIYFQGNSAPDKSGLPSDRFSAERTGGSVSTLTIQRTQQEDSAVYLCASSFFGNGYTFGSGTRLTVV.

This clonotype appeared many times. V gene TRBV7-9 combines with J gene TRBJ2-3; TRBD2 aligns across 8 bases. This CDR3 has 14 amino acids. The V gene's germline CDR1 is SEHNR and CDR2 FQNEAQ (reference sequence). Germline trimming cut 3 bases from V and 3 bases from J; bases unmatched to any gene: 2. CDR3: CASSFTSGTDTQYF. The CDR3 DNA is TGTGCCAGCAGCTTTACTAGCGGTACAGATACGCAGTATTTT.

This clonotype was found a few times. This chain links TRBV7-2 with TRBJ1-5; D call uncertain. Trimming pared 4 bases from V and 12 bases from J, leaving 22 bases between. Per the germline V gene, CDR1 is SGHTA and CDR2 is FQGNSA. The CDR3 loop spans 15 amino acids. CDR3 amino acids: CASSWVGRASGLQHF. The CDR3 nucleotides are TGTGCCAGCAGCTGGGTGGGCCGGGCGTCAGGACTCCAGCATTTT.

The chain joins TRBV3-1 to TRBJ2-1; 10 bases line up with TRBD2. V lost 1 base and J lost 0; bases outside the gene matches: 6. Germline V gene lookup returns CDR1 LGHDT and CDR2 YNNKEL (reference sequence). This CDR3 comprises 18 residues. The CDR3 coding sequence is TGTGCCAGCAGCCAAGGGTGGTTAGCGGGAGGCTCCTACAATGAGCAGTTCTTC. Translation gives CASSQGWLAGGSYNEQFF.

By frequency in the sample, this clonotype is medium-sized (0.01 to 0.1%). This chain joins TRBV5-1 and TRBJ1-4; possibly TRBD1 for D (6 bases). V lost 4 bases and J lost 7, with 14 bases in between. The length of the CDR3 is 14 residues. CDR1 is SGHRS and CDR2 is YFSETQ in the germline V gene. The CDR3 bases are TGCGCCAGCAGCGAACAGGGTCTCGGTGAAAAACTGTTTTTT. Its translation is CASSEQGLGEKLFF.